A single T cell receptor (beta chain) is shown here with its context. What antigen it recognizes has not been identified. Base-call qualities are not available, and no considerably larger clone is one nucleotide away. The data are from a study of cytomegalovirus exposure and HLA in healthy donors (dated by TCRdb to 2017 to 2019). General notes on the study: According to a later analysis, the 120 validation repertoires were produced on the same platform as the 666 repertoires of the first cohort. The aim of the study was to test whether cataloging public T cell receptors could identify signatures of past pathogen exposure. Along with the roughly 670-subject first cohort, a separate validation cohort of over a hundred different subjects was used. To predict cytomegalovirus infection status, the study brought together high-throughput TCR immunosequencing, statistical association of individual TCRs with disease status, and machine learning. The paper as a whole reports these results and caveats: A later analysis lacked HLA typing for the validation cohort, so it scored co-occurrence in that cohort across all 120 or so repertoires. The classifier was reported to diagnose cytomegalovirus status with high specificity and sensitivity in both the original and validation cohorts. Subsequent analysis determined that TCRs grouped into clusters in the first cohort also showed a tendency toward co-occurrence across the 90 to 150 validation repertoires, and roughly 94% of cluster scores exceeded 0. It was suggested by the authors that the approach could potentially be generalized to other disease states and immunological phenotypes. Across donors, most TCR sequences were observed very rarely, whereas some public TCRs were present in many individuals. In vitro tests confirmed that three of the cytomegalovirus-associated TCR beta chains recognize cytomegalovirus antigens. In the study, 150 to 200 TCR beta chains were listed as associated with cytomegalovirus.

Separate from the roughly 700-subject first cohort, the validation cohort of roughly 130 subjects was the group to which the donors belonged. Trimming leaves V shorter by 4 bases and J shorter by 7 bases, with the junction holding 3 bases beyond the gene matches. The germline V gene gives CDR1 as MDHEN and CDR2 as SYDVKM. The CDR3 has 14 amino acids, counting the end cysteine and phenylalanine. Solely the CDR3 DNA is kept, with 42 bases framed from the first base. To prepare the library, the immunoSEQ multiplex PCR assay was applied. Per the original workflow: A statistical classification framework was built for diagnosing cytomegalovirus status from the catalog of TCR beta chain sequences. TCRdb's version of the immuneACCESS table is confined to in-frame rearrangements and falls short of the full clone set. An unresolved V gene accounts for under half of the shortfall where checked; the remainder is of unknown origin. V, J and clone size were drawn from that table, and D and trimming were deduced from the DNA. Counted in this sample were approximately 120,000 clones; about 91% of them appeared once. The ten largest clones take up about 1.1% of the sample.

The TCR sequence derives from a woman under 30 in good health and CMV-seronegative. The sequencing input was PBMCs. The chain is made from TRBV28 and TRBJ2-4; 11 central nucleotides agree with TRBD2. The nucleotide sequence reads TGTGCCAGCAGTTCTAGCGGGGGGACGAACATTCAGTACTTC. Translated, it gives CASSSSGGTNIQYF.